Following are 25 T cell receptor beta chains from one sample sequenced in a study of blood T cells in healthy people across ages. PCR was performed a second time for about 7 to 12 cycles using a sample-barcoded 5' primer and a J-beta primer mix. TCRdb independently ran MiXCR on the 5' RACE reads; one entry per CDR3 protein. The repertoire has 950,000 to 1,200,000 distinct CDR3 sequences, 30% to 40% of them found once; the top ten carry over 10%. The sample taken for sequencing was blood. The receptors here all came from a man aged 18 to 30 in good health.

The chain carries TRBV4-1 and TRBJ2-7; possibly TRBD2 for D (5 bases). The CDR3 has 14 amino acids. Germline V gene data show CDR1 as MGHRA and CDR2 as YSYEKL. The V gene lost 3 bases and the J gene lost 1 base, with 10 bases spanning the gap. The CDR3 is CASSHPTRSYEQYF. CDR3 in DNA: TGCGCCAGCAGCCATCCCACTAGGTCCTACGAGCAGTACTTC.

This sequence joins TRBV20-1 and TRBJ2-1; possibly TRBD2 for D (7 bases). This CDR3 contains 16 residues. V was clipped by 5 bases and J by 2 bases, with 19 bases between them. The germline V gene has CDR1 DFQATT and CDR2 SNEGSKA (reference sequence). The CDR3: CSAPHPRGGTYNEQFF. In DNA form, the CDR3 reads TGCAGTGCTCCTCACCCGAGGGGGGGTACCTACAATGAGCAGTTCTTC.

This clonotype was detected a few times. V gene TRBV12-3 or TRBV12-4 combines with J gene TRBJ2-2, with TRBD1 matching 7 bases. The V segment lost 3 bases and the J segment 3 bases; nucleotides outside the gene matches: 4. The CDR3 extends over 15 amino acids. The CDR3 reads CASSFRQGDTGELFF. DNA for the CDR3: TGTGCCAGCAGTTTCAGGCAGGGGGACACCGGGGAGCTGTTTTTT.

This clonotype turned up a few times. This chain connects TRBV7-9 to TRBJ2-7; D is possibly TRBD2 (5 bases). The V and J ends lost 5 bases and 3 bases respectively, with 23 bases between them. The CDR3 is made up of 17 amino acids. CDR1 is SEHNR and CDR2 is FQNEAQ in the germline V gene (reference sequence). The CDR3 DNA reads as TGTGCCAGCAGCGGCCGGGATCCTAGAAACTACGTCTACGAGCAGTACTTC. Its protein product is CASSGRDPRNYVYEQYF.

This clonotype was recorded a few times. The chain recombines TRBV15 with TRBJ2-1; 9 nucleotides match TRBD1. The CDR3 has 12 residues. V shed 4 bases and J 10 bases; nucleotides not matched to a gene: 2. The germline V gene encodes CDR1 LNHNV and CDR2 YYDKDF (reference sequence). The CDR3 coding sequence is TGTGCCACCAGCACCGGGACAGGGGAGCAGTTCTTC. It is translated as CATSTGTGEQFF.

V and J are TRBV9 and TRBJ2-3, with D perhaps given as TRBD1 or TRBD2 (6 bases each). V shed 4 bases and J shed 1 base, with 13 bases lying between them. Per the germline V gene, CDR1 is SGDLS and CDR2 is YYNGEE. The CDR3 totals 15 residues. The DNA for the CDR3 is TGTGCCAGCAGCACGGAGGGGGACCGCACAGATACGCAGTATTTT. Its translation: CASSTEGDRTDTQYF. The whole variable domain, filled in from reference TRBV9 and TRBJ2-3, reads DSGVTQTPKHLITATGQRVTLRCSPRSGDLSVYWYQQSLDQGLQFLIQYYNGEERAKGNILERFSAQQFPDLHSELNLSSLELGDSALYFCASSTEGDRTDTQYFGPGTRLTVL.

The J gene is TRBJ1-1, the V gene TRBV29-1; possibly TRBD1 for D (5 bases). Germline lookup yields CDR1 SQVTM and CDR2 ANQGSEA. The CDR3 sequence is 13 residues long. V was cut by 3 bases and J by 9 bases, with 17 bases left in between. CDR3 sequence (DNA): TGCAGCGTTGATTCGCAGGGTGGGGGAAAAGCTTTCTTT. This codes for CSVDSQGGGKAFF. Full variable domain (remainder filled in from reference TRBV29-1 and TRBJ1-1): SAVISQKPSRDICQRGTSLTIQCQVDSQVTMMFWYRQQPGQSLTLIATANQGSEATYESGFVIDKFPISRPNLTFSTLTVSNMSPEDSSIYLCSVDSQGGGKAFFGQGTRLTVV.

The rearrangement joins TRBV3-1 to TRBJ1-5; tentative D call: TRBD1 (6 bases). The germline gives CDR1 LGHDT, CDR2 YNNKEL (reference sequence). The CDR3 runs to 16 residues. Deletions cut 0 bases from V and 2 bases from J, with 11 bases between. The CDR3, as DNA: TGTGCCAGCAGCCAAGATCAGAACAGGGGCAATCAGCCCCAGCATTTT. Translating gives CASSQDQNRGNQPQHF. Full variable domain (remainder filled in from reference TRBV3-1 and TRBJ1-5): DTAVSQTPKYLVTQMGNDKSIKCEQNLGHDTMYWYKQDSKKFLKIMFSYNNKELIINETVPNRFSPKSPDKAHLNLHINSLELGDSAVYFCASSQDQNRGNQPQHFGDGTRLSIL.

This rearrangement joins TRBV10-3 to TRBJ1-6; D not certain. Germline V lookup: CDR1 ENHRY, CDR2 SYGVKD. The CDR3 contains 14 residues. V lost 11 bases, J lost 5 bases, and 16 bases lay in between. This CDR3 reads CAVNEVWDNSPLHF. CDR3 DNA sequence: TGTGCCGTCAACGAGGTTTGGGATAATTCACCCCTCCACTTT.

The chain is built from TRBV7-2 and TRBJ1-1, with TRBD1 as a possible D gene (5 bases). This CDR3 is built from 15 residues. The germline V gene encodes CDR1 SGHTA and CDR2 FQGNSA. Trimming took 2 bases from V and 3 from J, leaving 13 bases between them. CDR3 sequence: CASSLTGGFDTEAFF. CDR3 nucleotides: TGTGCCAGCAGCTTAACGGGGGGGTTCGACACTGAAGCTTTCTTT.

This clonotype has only a few counts. The chain couples TRBV5-1 to TRBJ2-1; TRBD1 matches at 8 bases. CDR1 SGHRS and CDR2 YFSETQ come from the germline V gene. This CDR3 has 14 residues. Germline trimming cut 4 bases from V and 9 bases from J; bases unmatched to any gene: 9. CDR3 bases: TGCGCCAGCAGCATAAACGGACAGGGAGGTGAGCAGTTCTTC. It translates to CASSINGQGGEQFF.

This clonotype was seen more than once but under ten times. The V call is TRBV28, the J call TRBJ2-1; 10 nucleotides agree with TRBD2. Germline trimming cut 6 bases from V and 3 bases from J; bases unmatched to any gene: 2. CDR1 and CDR2 (germline): MDHEN, SYDVKM. The CDR3 sequence is 14 residues long. CDR3 DNA: TGTGCCAGCAGCGGACTAGCGGACTACAATGAGCAGTTCTTC. It specifies CASSGLADYNEQFF.

This clonotype came up a few times. The chain uses TRBV7-2 and TRBJ2-1; D gene uncertain. Germline V gene data show CDR1 as SGHTA and CDR2 as FQGNSA. Trimming removed 0 bases at V and 9 bases at J, with 6 bases between. The CDR3 totals 12 residues. The CDR3 sequence: CASSLAPVEQFF. The CDR3 DNA reads TGTGCCAGCAGCTTAGCGCCAGTTGAGCAGTTCTTC. The whole variable domain, filled in from reference TRBV7-2 and TRBJ2-1, reads GAGVSQSPSNKVTEKGKDVELRCDPISGHTALYWYRQSLGQGLEFLIYFQGNSAPDKSGLPSDRFSAERTGGSVSTLTIQRTQQEDSAVYLCASSLAPVEQFFGPGTRLTVL.

This clonotype has only one observation. This may come from a read error, since a much larger clone is one base off. This rearrangement joins TRBV11-2 to TRBJ2-1; D is unresolved. V lost 4 bases and J lost 13, with 23 bases in between. The CDR3 runs 15 residues. The V gene's germline CDR1 is SGHAT and CDR2 FQNNGV. The CDR3 DNA reads as TGTGCCAGCAGCTCACTTCTAGAGTTACAAGAGACCCAGTTCTTC. Encoded protein: CASSSLLELQETQFF.

The chain is built from TRBV29-1 and TRBJ2-7; no reliable D call. With 4 bases removed from V and 0 bases from J, the gap between germline ends came to 10 bases. This CDR3 is 13 amino acids long. Germline loops: CDR1 SQVTM, CDR2 ANQGSEA. The CDR3 region has the DNA TGCAGCGTTGTCGCGTTCTCCTCCTACGAGCAGTACTTC. Translating gives CSVVAFSSYEQYF.

The genes are TRBV7-8 and TRBJ2-5; D might be TRBD1 (5 bases). The length of the CDR3 is 15 residues. V gave up 1 base and J gave up 1 base, with 10 bases separating them. In germline, CDR1 is SGHVS, CDR2 FQNEAQ. The CDR3 DNA sequence: TGTGCCAGCAGCTTAGTACAGGTCCTCCAAGAGACCCAGTACTTC. It encodes CASSLVQVLQETQYF.

On this clonotype: Relative to the germline gene, one junction end is altered; a read error may explain this. The CDR3 loop is CASSFRTQPRHF. DNA for the CDR3: TGTGCCAGCAGTTTTAGGACCCAGCCCCGGCATTTT. The gene calls are TRBV28 and TRBJ1-5; D is unresolved. This CDR3 spans 12 amino acids. Germline loops: CDR1 MDHEN, CDR2 SYDVKM.

The chain joins TRBV28 to TRBJ2-3; no clear D gene. Germline CDR1 is MDHEN and CDR2 is SYDVKM. Trimming cost V 4 bases and J 2 bases, with 13 bases left between them. This CDR3 contains 15 residues. The CDR3 sequence: CASSSTNLPTDTQYF. The CDR3 bases are TGTGCCAGCAGTTCCACGAACCTCCCCACAGATACGCAGTATTTT. The whole variable domain, remainder taken from reference TRBV28 and TRBJ2-3, is DVKVTQSSRYLVKRTGEKVFLECVQDMDHENMFWYRQDPGLGLRLIYFSYDVKMKEKGDIPEGYSVSREKKERFSLILESASTNQTSMYLCASSSTNLPTDTQYFGPGTRLTVL.

Only a few counts were recorded for this clonotype. This chain links TRBV6-6 with TRBJ1-1; TRBD1 might be the D (6 bases). Looked up from germline, CDR1 is MNHNY and CDR2 is SVGAGI (reference sequence). This CDR3 has 11 amino acids. V was clipped by 10 bases and J by 11 bases, with 17 bases between them. CDR3: CATGPGAGAFF. The CDR3 DNA is TGTGCCACAGGGCCGGGGGCAGGCGCTTTCTTT.

The table lists this clonotype with a few counts. V usage is TRBV9 and J usage is TRBJ1-2, with D perhaps matching TRBD1 (6 bases). There are 18 residues in the CDR3. From germline, CDR1 is SGDLS and CDR2 YYNGEE. V was pared by 3 bases and J by 4 bases, with 25 bases between. This chain's CDR3 is CASSEPQGLQSSLYGYTF. The CDR3 DNA reads as TGTGCCAGCAGCGAACCCCAGGGGCTACAAAGTAGTCTCTATGGCTACACCTTC.

The chain employs TRBV4-3 and TRBJ2-3; D might be TRBD1 (6 bases). V lost 8 bases, J lost 1 base, and 13 bases lay in between. The CDR3 is 14 residues long. Germline loops: CDR1 LGHNA, CDR2 YSLEER. The CDR3 region has the DNA TGCGCCAGCCGGGACAAAGGAGGCACAGATACGCAGTATTTT. This codes for CASRDKGGTDTQYF.

This clonotype has more than one count but fewer than ten. V and J are TRBV24-1 and TRBJ2-1; unclear D gene. The germline V and J ends were trimmed by 4 bases and 2 bases, with 14 bases remaining between them. This CDR3 comprises 16 residues. Germline loops: CDR1 KGHDR, CDR2 SFDVKD. The CDR3 region is CATSDSIAAAYNEQFF. CDR3 nucleotides: TGTGCCACCAGTGACTCCATCGCGGCGGCCTACAATGAGCAGTTCTTC.

The gene calls are TRBV20-1 and TRBJ2-1, with TRBD2 as a possible D gene (6 bases). This CDR3 contains 13 residues. The V and J ends lost 8 bases and 4 bases respectively, with 15 bases between them. The germline V gene encodes CDR1 DFQATT and CDR2 SNEGSKA (reference sequence). The CDR3, as DNA: TGCAGTAAACGGGGGTGGTCTTACAATGAGCAGTTCTTC. Translation: CSKRGWSYNEQFF.

This clonotype was seen a few times. Germline is not matched at one junction end, which may reflect a read error. This chain links TRBV5-8 with TRBJ2-3; the match to TRBD2 covers 9 bases. CDR3 length: 16 amino acids. Germline CDR1 is SGHTS and CDR2 is YDEGEE. The CDR3 is CAGSLEGLANTDTQYF. For the CDR3, the DNA is TGTGCCGGCAGCTTGGAGGGACTAGCCAACACAGATACGCAGTATTTT.

The chain links TRBV28 to TRBJ2-4; D call uncertain. The J call is doubtful: the DNA matches TRBJ2-7 better. The CDR3 loop spans 14 amino acids. CDR1 is MDHEN, CDR2 SYDVKM, per germline. As DNA, the CDR3 is TGTGCCAGCAGTTTGAAGGGAAGGACCCACGAGCAGTACTTC. This sequence encodes CASSLKGRTHEQYF.